This T cell receptor beta chain came from a study of blood T cell repertoires in COVID-19 (dated by TCRdb to between 2020 and 2021). For context, the study as a whole: Samples from collaborators originated in the United States, Italy and Spain and spanned both the acute and convalescent phases of COVID-19. The dataset comprised deeply sampled blood TCRbeta repertoires from subjects exposed to, actively infected with, or recovered from COVID-19. The material from the prospective study consisted of cDNA or gDNA derived from T cells, B-cell-depleted T cells, or PBMCs. Where available, HLA class I and class II types were obtained from metadata supplied by the sample provider rather than from assay-based typing. The repertoires were released in a freely available public database meant as a resource for research on the immune response to SARS-CoV-2. The sample metadata nearly always contained a de-identified subject ID, COVID-19 status, age in years and sex. The samples were drawn from the first 160 participants of the ongoing ImmuneRACE study and from 950 to 1,500 subjects provided by 6 global collaborators.

TCRbeta CDR3 regions were amplified from genomic DNA by means of the immunoSEQ Assay, a bias-controlled multiplex PCR. Under the source paper's analysis protocol: The number of nucleated cells in each sample was estimated by amplification of reference gene primers within the assay. Sequence reads were collapsed and filtered to measure the absolute abundance of every unique TCRbeta CDR3 rearrangement. For each sample, productive Simpson clonality was calculated as the square root of Simpson's diversity index over productive rearrangements. Drawn from immuneACCESS, this table holds only the in-frame rearrangements with V and J called that TCRdb kept. Clones are partly lost; checked studies trace under half to an unresolved V gene and leave the rest unexplained. Clonal size and the V and J genes are those of that table, whereas D and trimming came from the DNA. In all, the sample holds some 160,000 clones, and about 80% of those were seen once. Of the sample, roughly 10% is held by the ten largest clones.

The CDR3 runs 19 residues from the cysteine to the phenylalanine. CDR3 DNA only is kept here, 57 bases in frame from base 1. V is trimmed back by 5 bases and J by 9 bases, and the junction contains 22 bases that no gene match accounts for. The germline V gene supplies CDR1 SGHTA and CDR2 FQGTGA. Whole blood was collected in K2EDTA tubes by collaborating institutions according to the institutions' own protocols. For TCRbeta analysis, collaborators shipped samples as frozen whole blood, isolated PBMCs, or DNA extracted from either of those sample types. Paper-wide results and their limitations: How much clinical and demographic metadata was included differed by source and by participant, and the metadata was provided uncurated.

Worth noting for this clone: What this receptor recognizes is not known. The sample holds no much larger clone one base away, and base qualities are not on file.

The chain is encoded by TRBV7-3 joined to TRBJ2-1; 10 bases in the junction line up with TRBD1. Sequencing used peripheral blood. This receptor was obtained from a man in his 70s with active or convalescent COVID-19. This receptor has the CDR3 CASSQPGQGPQRPRTEQFF. The base sequence is TGTGCCAGCAGCCAACCGGGACAGGGGCCTCAGAGGCCCAGGACTGAGCAGTTCTTC. This CDR3, with the reference TRBV7-3 and TRBJ2-1 proteins standing in past its ends, gives the full variable domain GAGVSQTPSNKVTEKGKYVELRCDPISGHTALYWYRQSLGQGPEFLIYFQGTGAADDSGLPNDRFFAVRPEGSVSTLKIQRTERGDSAVYLCASSQPGQGPQRPRTEQFFGPGTRLTVL.